The following is a TCR beta chain sequence with its context. Its antigen remains unidentified. Base qualities were left out, and no much larger clone turns up one base away. The sample originates from a study of glioma-infiltrating T cells after dendritic cell vaccination (TCRdb year 2016). Regarding the research as a whole: A cohort of 15 glioblastoma patients from Phase I and II dendritic cell vaccination trials was included, of whom 9 were newly diagnosed and 6 had recurrent disease. Autologous tumor lysate-pulsed dendritic cell vaccination was administered to the patients between about 2002 and 2013. To make the vaccine, monocyte-derived dendritic cells were cultured for six to eight days with IL-4 and GM-CSF and then pulsed overnight with autologous tumor lysate. Each patient was given three intradermal dendritic cell vaccine injections, spaced two weeks apart, in the arm below the axilla. In glioblastoma patients vaccinated with dendritic cells, deep sequencing of TCR beta CDR3 regions served to measure the amount of tumor-infiltrating lymphocytes and to compare repertoires between tumor and blood. Survival after dendritic cell vaccination was correlated with TCR sequencing metrics, such as TIL content and the overlap between tumor and blood repertoires.

To be selected, patients needed enough residual fresh-frozen tumor tissue and more than two years of available survival data. None of the glioblastoma patients carried an isocitrate dehydrogenase mutation, although molecular status otherwise varied. PBMC were collected before vaccination, two weeks after the third vaccination, and at tumor progression if tumor progression occurred. Genomic DNA was extracted with the Qiagen DNeasy Blood extraction Kit. Using the immunoSEQ assay, TCRB CDR3 regions were amplified from roughly 1.8 micrograms of genomic DNA, or from all available DNA when less than that was on hand. The multiplex PCR relied on 60 forward primers for TCR V beta segments and 13 reverse primers for J beta segments. Synthetic control templates were spiked into each sample at limiting dilution to estimate reads per starting template. The Illumina HiSeq System generated 87 bp sequencing reads. Processing in the source paper ran as follows. PCR and sequencing errors were removed by a nearest neighbor algorithm that merged closely related sequences. TCR overlap was defined as the percentage of unique tumor TCR beta sequences that were also found in the peripheral blood of the same patient. The immuneACCESS repertoire file appears here via TCRdb, limited to in-frame rearrangements. These files lack a portion of the clones; in checked studies, under half of the deficit traces to unresolved V genes, and the cause of the others is not known. V, J and clone size reflect that table, while D and trimming were determined from the DNA. Present in this sample are 95,000 to 110,000 clones, 75% to 85% of which were seen just once. Approximately 12% of the sample rests with the top ten.

What the research found in general, with its limitations: Higher estimated pretreatment TIL content predicted longer time to progression and overall survival after dendritic cell vaccination. The three-group TCR overlap response model was characterized as speculative, and prospective validation of the model was stated to be required. The cohort was small and heterogeneous, only a few patients had full blood and tumor sets, and even fewer had initial-recurrent tumor pairs. TCR clonality showed no direct relationship with survival, which suggests that a diverse polyclonal response may matter.

Based on the germline V gene, the CDR1 and CDR2 sequences are SGHVS and FQNEAQ. Germline trimming: 6 bases from V, 4 bases from J; junction bases outside gene matches: 3. Taken from cysteine to phenylalanine, the CDR3 has 14 residues. The sequence is cut down to CDR3 DNA, 42 bases in frame from base 1. Sample: blood, taken before dendritic cell vaccination. The chain is encoded by TRBV7-8 joined to TRBJ1-4, with TRBD1 identical over 9 junction bases. This sequence originates from a human donor with glioblastoma. The CDR3 corresponds to CASRMTGGNEKLFF. The bases are TGTGCCAGCAGAATGACAGGGGGTAATGAAAAACTGTTTTTT.